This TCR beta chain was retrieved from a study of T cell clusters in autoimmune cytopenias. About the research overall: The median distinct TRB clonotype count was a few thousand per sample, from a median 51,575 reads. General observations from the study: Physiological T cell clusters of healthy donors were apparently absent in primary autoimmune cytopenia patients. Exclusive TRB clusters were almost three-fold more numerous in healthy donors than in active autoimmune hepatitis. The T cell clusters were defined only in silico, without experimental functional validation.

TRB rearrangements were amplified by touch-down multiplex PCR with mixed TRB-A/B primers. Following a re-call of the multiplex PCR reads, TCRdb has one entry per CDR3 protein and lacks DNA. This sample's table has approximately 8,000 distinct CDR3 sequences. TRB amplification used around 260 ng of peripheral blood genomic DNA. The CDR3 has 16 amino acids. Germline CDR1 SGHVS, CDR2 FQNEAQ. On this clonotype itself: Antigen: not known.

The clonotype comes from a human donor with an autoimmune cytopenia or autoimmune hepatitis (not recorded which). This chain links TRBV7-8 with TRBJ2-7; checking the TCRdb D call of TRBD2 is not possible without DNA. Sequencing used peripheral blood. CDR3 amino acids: CASSLAARQGNYEQYF.